The 22 T cell receptor beta chains listed next were all sequenced from one sample in a study of blood T cell repertoires in COVID-19. Sequenced by immunoSEQ multiplex PCR; TCRdb stores in-frame clones only, minus some. The table shows about 110,000 clones, with about two thirds occurring only once. Source material: peripheral blood. Receptors originate from a woman in her forties with acute or convalescent COVID-19.

The sample holds a few counts of this clone. V gene TRBV2 combines with J gene TRBJ1-1; 8 bases fit TRBD1. Germline CDR1 reads SNHLY; CDR2 reads FYNNEI. This CDR3 has 16 amino acids. V lost 3 bases and J lost 0; bases outside the gene matches: 6. The CDR3 bases are TGTGCCAGCAGTGAGAAGGGACAGGTCTTGAACACTGAAGCTTTCTTT. It codes for CASSEKGQVLNTEAFF.

The chain links TRBV27 to TRBJ2-7, with 9 bases matching TRBD1. The CDR3 length is 16 residues. Per germline, CDR1 MNHEY and CDR2 SMNVEV (reference sequence). The J segment lost 7 bases and the V segment lost 7 bases, leaving 17 bases of the junction unmatched. The CDR3 loop reads CASNPTGQGLLSEQYF. CDR3 nucleotide sequence: TGTGCCAGCAACCCTACGGGACAGGGCCTTCTGAGTGAGCAGTACTTC.

This clone occurred many times. CDR3 DNA sequence: TGTGCCAGCAGCTCTAGACTCGAGCAGTACTTC. Translation gives CASSSRLEQYF. The chain employs TRBV3-1 (or the pseudogene TRBV3-2) and TRBJ2-7, with D unclear. CDR1 is LGHDT and CDR2 is YNNKEL in the germline V gene (reference sequence). V was pared by 5 bases and J by 6 bases, with 8 bases between. The CDR3 totals 11 residues.

The genes are TRBV11-1 and TRBJ2-5; TRBD2 agrees at 10 bases. CDR3 length: 16 residues. The V gene end was trimmed by 2 bases and the J gene end by 1 base; junction bases not matched to a gene: 4. From germline, CDR1 is SGHAT and CDR2 FQDESV (reference sequence). In nucleotides, the CDR3 is TGTGCCAGCAGCTTAACCGAGCGGGGGGGCCAAGAGACCCAGTACTTC. Residues: CASSLTERGGQETQYF.

Here the CDR3 DNA reads TGTGCCAGCAGTCCGCCCCGGGGGGGGAATGAAAAACTGTTTTTT. Translated, it gives CASSPPRGGNEKLFF. The rearrangement joins TRBV28 to TRBJ1-4; possibly TRBD1 for D (5 bases). The CDR3 has 15 amino acids. Trimming stripped 5 bases from V and 5 bases from J, with 15 bases between. Germline-derived CDR1 and CDR2 are MDHEN and SYDVKM.

J is TRBJ2-5 and V is TRBV2, with 9 bases that match TRBD2. Germline trimming cut 8 bases from V and 4 bases from J; bases unmatched to any gene: 11. Germline CDR1 SNHLY, CDR2 FYNNEI. The CDR3 length is 15 residues. Written as DNA, the CDR3 is TGTGCCAGCCTAGGCGGGGGGGCCCCCGGAGAGACCCAGTACTTC. Translating gives CASLGGGAPGETQYF.

This rearrangement joins TRBV9 to TRBJ2-5; D possibly corresponds to TRBD2 (5 bases). V was cut by 0 bases and J by 3 bases, with 12 bases left in between. Germline V CDR1 and CDR2: SGDLS, YYNGEE. The CDR3 is 15 amino acids. CDR3 residues: CASSVGWTHEETQYF. The CDR3, as DNA: TGTGCCAGCAGCGTAGGATGGACTCACGAAGAGACCCAGTACTTC.

This chain links TRBV5-5 with TRBJ1-6; 9 nucleotides agree with TRBD1. Per germline, CDR1 SGHKS and CDR2 YYEKEE (reference sequence). The CDR3 is 14 residues long. With V trimmed by 4 bases and J by 9 bases, 5 bases remained unmatched. CDR3 nucleotide sequence: TGTGCCAGCAGCATAGGACAGGGGCTTTCACCCCTCCACTTT. Translated: CASSIGQGLSPLHF.

This clone has just one count. The rearrangement uses TRBV29-1 and TRBJ1-4, with D unclear. Germline CDR1 SQVTM, CDR2 ANQGSEA. The CDR3 has 11 residues. V was trimmed by 4 bases and J by 5 bases, leaving 5 bases between them. CDR3 nucleotide sequence: TGCAGCGTTGGACAAAATGAAAAACTGTTTTTT. Translated: CSVGQNEKLFF.

CDR3 region: CASSERLTGWNTEAFF. Here the CDR3 DNA reads TGTGCCAGCAGTGAAAGGCTTACGGGGTGGAACACTGAAGCTTTCTTT. The chain links TRBV6-1 to TRBJ1-1; the D is unclear. The CDR3 sequence is 16 residues long. Germline V gene lookup returns CDR1 MNHNS and CDR2 SASEGT. Trimming took off 2 bases at V and 1 base at J, with 14 bases between the two ends.

The chain joins TRBV5-4 to TRBJ2-5; D gene uncertain. Deletions cut 1 base from V and 0 bases from J, with 7 bases between. CDR1 is SGHNT and CDR2 is YYREEE in the germline V gene (reference sequence). CDR3 length equals 14 residues. CDR3 sequence reads: CASSLRKNQETQYF. CDR3 nucleotides: TGTGCCAGCAGCTTGCGTAAAAACCAAGAGACCCAGTACTTC.

The CDR3 loop reads CASSLAPPGGGQPQHF. The CDR3 nucleotides read TGTGCCAGCAGCTTAGCCCCTCCGGGGGGAGGTCAGCCCCAGCATTTT. This rearrangement joins TRBV7-6 to TRBJ1-5; D is perhaps TRBD1 (5 bases). Germline CDR1 reads SGHVS; CDR2 reads FNYEAQ. Trimming shortened V by 0 bases and J by 6 bases, and 15 bases separated the two germline ends. This CDR3 has 16 amino acids. The whole variable domain, filled in from reference TRBV7-6 and TRBJ1-5, reads GAGVSQSPRYKVTKRGQDVALRCDPISGHVSLYWYRQALGQGPEFLTYFNYEAQQDKSGLPNDRFSAERPEGSISTLTIQRTEQRDSAMYRCASSLAPPGGGQPQHFGDGTRLSIL.

In this sample, this clone turned up once. This chain's CDR3 is CASSPQARNNEQFF. The CDR3 DNA follows: TGTGCCAGCAGTCCGCAGGCCCGAAACAATGAGCAGTTCTTC. This chain links TRBV28 with TRBJ2-1; no firm D call. This CDR3 spans 14 amino acids. V lost 5 bases, J lost 5 bases, and 13 bases lay in between. CDR1 and CDR2 from the germline V gene are MDHEN and SYDVKM.

This clone was counted a single time. The junction departs from germline at one end; a sequencing error may be responsible. The DNA of the CDR3 is TGTGCCAGCAGTCGAGTCCCGGACAGGGTCGCCTACGACCAGTACTTC. This encodes CASSRVPDRVAYDQYF. The V and J genes are TRBV6-2 or TRBV6-3 and TRBJ2-7; 8 nucleotides align to TRBD1. This CDR3 is 16 amino acids long. Germline V gene sequence: CDR1 MNHEY, CDR2 SVGEGT.

This sequence joins TRBV2 and TRBJ1-1; D not certain. Germline assignment: CDR1 SNHLY and CDR2 FYNNEI. The CDR3 covers 15 residues. V shed 0 bases and J shed 8 bases, with 16 bases lying between them. CDR3 residues: CASSEALLQSEEAFF. The CDR3 DNA reads as TGTGCCAGCAGTGAAGCGCTTTTACAGAGTGAAGAAGCTTTCTTT.

The chain recombines TRBV7-3 with TRBJ2-2; TRBD2 is a possible D gene (6 bases). V gave up 5 bases and J gave up 7 bases, with 11 bases separating them. The CDR3 is 13 residues long. Germline V CDR1 and CDR2: SGHTA, FQGTGA. This CDR3 reads CASSTGVGGELFF. CDR3 bases: TGTGCCAGCAGCACGGGGGTCGGCGGGGAGCTGTTTTTT.

This clone is a singleton in its sample. V and J are TRBV9 and TRBJ1-5; 7 bases map to TRBD1. The CDR3 consists of 15 residues. After removal of 1 base from V and 3 bases from J, the junction contained 4 bases not matched to a gene. Germline V gives CDR1 SGDLS, CDR2 YYNGEE. CDR3 residues: CASSVTGDLNQPQHF. DNA of the CDR3: TGTGCCAGCAGCGTAACAGGGGATCTCAATCAGCCCCAGCATTTT.

This clone has just one count. J is TRBJ2-7 and V is TRBV2; TRBD1 is a possible D gene (6 bases). The ends were cut back, 8 bases at V and 6 bases at J, with 23 bases in the middle. The CDR3 totals 15 residues. Germline assignment: CDR1 SNHLY and CDR2 FYNNEI. The CDR3: CASCDRLGTLGEQYF. For the CDR3, the DNA is TGTGCCAGCTGCGACAGGCTGGGGACACTTGGCGAGCAGTACTTC.

The CDR3 protein is CASSPDQAATYNEQFF. The CDR3 DNA is TGTGCCAGCAGCCCCGACCAGGCAGCTACCTACAATGAGCAGTTCTTC. The chain combines TRBV7-6 with TRBJ2-1, with unresolved D. The CDR3 length is 16 residues. Germline V gene data show CDR1 as SGHVS and CDR2 as FNYEAQ. Trimming took off 5 bases at V and 2 bases at J, with 16 bases between the two ends.

In DNA form, the CDR3 reads TGTGCCACCAGCAGACCCCTCATCTCCGGGGACAATAATGAAAAACTGTTTTTT. It translates to CATSRPLISGDNNEKLFF. The chain uses TRBV15 and TRBJ1-4; D may be TRBD1 (6 bases). V dropped 2 bases and J dropped 4 bases, with 20 bases sitting between them. The germline gives CDR1 LNHNV, CDR2 YYDKDF (reference sequence). This CDR3 contains 18 residues.

This clone was detected only once. V usage is TRBV28 and J usage is TRBJ1-6; D is ambiguous. Trimming took 3 bases from V and 2 from J, leaving 11 bases between them. CDR1 is MDHEN and CDR2 is SYDVKM in the germline V gene. This CDR3 is built from 16 residues. The CDR3: CASSLWQAPYNSPLHF. The CDR3 DNA reads TGTGCCAGCAGTTTGTGGCAGGCCCCCTATAATTCACCCCTCCACTTT.

This clone showed up just a few times. The chain uses TRBV5-5 and TRBJ1-1; a possible D gene is TRBD1 (5 bases). Germline V gene sequence: CDR1 SGHKS, CDR2 YYEKEE (reference sequence). The V gene lost 4 bases and the J gene lost 4 bases, with 14 bases spanning the gap. This CDR3 contains 14 residues. CDR3: CASSLKTAGTEAFF. Written as DNA, the CDR3 is TGTGCCAGCAGCCTAAAGACAGCCGGCACTGAAGCTTTCTTT.